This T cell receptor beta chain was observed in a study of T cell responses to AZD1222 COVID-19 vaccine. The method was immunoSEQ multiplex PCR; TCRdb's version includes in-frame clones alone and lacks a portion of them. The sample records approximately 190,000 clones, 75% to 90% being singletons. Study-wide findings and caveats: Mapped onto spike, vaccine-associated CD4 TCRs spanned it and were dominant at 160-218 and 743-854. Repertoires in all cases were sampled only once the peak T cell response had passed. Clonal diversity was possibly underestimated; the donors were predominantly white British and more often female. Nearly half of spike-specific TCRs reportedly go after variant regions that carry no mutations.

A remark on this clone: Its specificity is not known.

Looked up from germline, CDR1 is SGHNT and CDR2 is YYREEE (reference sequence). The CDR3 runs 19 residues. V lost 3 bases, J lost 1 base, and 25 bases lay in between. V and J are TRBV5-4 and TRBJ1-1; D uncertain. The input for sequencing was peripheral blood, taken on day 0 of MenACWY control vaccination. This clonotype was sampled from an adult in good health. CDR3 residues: CASSWENRRRHDSNTEAFF. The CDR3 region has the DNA TGTGCCAGCAGCTGGGAGAACCGGAGGCGGCACGATTCGAACACTGAAGCTTTCTTT.